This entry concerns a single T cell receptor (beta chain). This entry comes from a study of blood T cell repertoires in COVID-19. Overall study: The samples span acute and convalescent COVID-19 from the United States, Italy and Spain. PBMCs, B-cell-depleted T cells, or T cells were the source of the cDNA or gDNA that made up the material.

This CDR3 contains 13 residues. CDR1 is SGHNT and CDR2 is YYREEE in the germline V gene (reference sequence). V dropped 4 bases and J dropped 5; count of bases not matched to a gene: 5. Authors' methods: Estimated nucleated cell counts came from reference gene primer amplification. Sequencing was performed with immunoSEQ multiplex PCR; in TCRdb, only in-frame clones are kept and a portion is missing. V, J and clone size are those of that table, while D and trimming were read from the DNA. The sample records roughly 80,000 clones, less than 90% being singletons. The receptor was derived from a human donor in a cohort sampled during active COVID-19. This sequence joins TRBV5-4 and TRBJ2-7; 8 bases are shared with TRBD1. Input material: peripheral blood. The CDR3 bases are TGTGCCAGCAGCAAGAAGGACAGGGACGAGCAGTACTTC. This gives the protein CASSKKDRDEQYF.